Following are 15 T cell receptor beta chains from one sample sequenced in a study of blood T cell repertoires in COVID-19. Libraries were prepared by immunoSEQ multiplex PCR; TCRdb keeps only in-frame clonotypes and omits some of them. The table records 68,000 or so clones, just over 85% of them present only once. The sequenced material came from peripheral blood. Receptors originate from a man aged 25 to 45 with acute or convalescent COVID-19.

The J gene is TRBJ1-1, the V gene TRBV28; D not resolved. CDR1 is MDHEN, CDR2 SYDVKM, per germline. V gave up 3 bases and J gave up 4 bases, with 18 bases separating them. The CDR3 loop spans 16 amino acids. The CDR3 here is CASSLVASTSSTEAFF. DNA of the CDR3: TGTGCCAGCAGTTTGGTGGCTTCCACCTCTAGCACTGAAGCTTTCTTT.

V usage is TRBV10-3 and J usage is TRBJ1-2; TRBD1 matches at 8 bases. The CDR3 loop spans 14 amino acids. J lost 1 base, V lost 2 bases, and 0 bases had no gene match. Germline loops: CDR1 ENHRY, CDR2 SYGVKD. The CDR3 protein is CAISEGQGNYGYTF. The DNA of the CDR3 is TGTGCCATCAGTGAGGGACAGGGTAACTATGGCTACACCTTC.

V is TRBV28 and J is TRBJ1-2, with D unclear. The V gene lost 2 bases and the J gene lost 4 bases, with 8 bases spanning the gap. The CDR3 length is 13 residues. CDR1 is MDHEN, CDR2 SYDVKM, per germline. The DNA of the CDR3 is TGTGCCAGCAGTTTAAGACAAGTCTATGGCTACACCTTC. Translating gives CASSLRQVYGYTF.

The gene calls are TRBV24-1 and TRBJ1-2; D gene uncertain. V was pared by 12 bases and J by 8 bases, with 9 bases between. The CDR3 runs to 9 residues. Germline CDR1 and CDR2: KGHDR and SFDVKD. CDR3 region: CAPRRGYTF. CDR3 DNA sequence: TGTGCCCCGCGGAGGGGCTACACCTTC.

The V call is TRBV4-3, the J call TRBJ2-7; 7 nucleotides agree with TRBD2. The CDR3 consists of 17 residues. Per the germline V gene, CDR1 is LGHNA and CDR2 is YSLEER. The trim removed 0 bases at V and 0 bases at J, leaving 8 bases unmatched. The CDR3 DNA is TGCGCCAGCAGCCAAGATTGGGCGGGAGAGATCTCCTACGAGCAGTACTTC. It yields the protein CASSQDWAGEISYEQYF.

This clone appeared a few times. The chain is built from TRBV28 and TRBJ2-1, with a tentative D call TRBD2 (5 bases). Germline CDR1 MDHEN, CDR2 SYDVKM. CDR3 length: 15 residues. V dropped 8 bases and J dropped 3 bases, with 17 bases sitting between them. The CDR3 loop is CASDEGSRDYNEQFF. The DNA for the CDR3 is TGTGCCAGCGATGAAGGATCCCGGGACTACAATGAGCAGTTCTTC.

The rearrangement joins TRBV28 to TRBJ2-7, with TRBD1 as a possible D gene (5 bases). Germline values: CDR1 MDHEN, CDR2 SYDVKM. V was trimmed by 11 bases and J by 2 bases, leaving 19 bases between them. The CDR3 is made up of 14 amino acids. The chain's CDR3 is CASSQGTATYEQYF. For the CDR3, the DNA is TGTGCCTCCTCCCAGGGCACAGCGACCTACGAGCAGTACTTC.

This chain joins TRBV28 and TRBJ2-7; 7 bases agree with TRBD1. V shed 3 bases and J 3 bases; nucleotides not matched to a gene: 8. This CDR3 spans 15 amino acids. Germline V gene sequence: CDR1 MDHEN, CDR2 SYDVKM. CDR3 in DNA: TGTGCCAGCAGTTTCTTAACAGGGGTGGGCTACGAGCAGTACTTC. It is translated as CASSFLTGVGYEQYF.

This chain connects TRBV28 to TRBJ1-5; D not certain. The CDR3 has 15 residues. The V and J ends lost 8 bases and 7 bases respectively, with 21 bases between them. Germline CDR1 MDHEN, CDR2 SYDVKM. The CDR3 coding sequence is TGTGCCAGCGATGGTCCCCGCGGGGTTGGACAGCCCCAGCATTTT. This encodes CASDGPRGVGQPQHF. The whole variable domain, filled in from reference TRBV28 and TRBJ1-5, reads DVKVTQSSRYLVKRTGEKVFLECVQDMDHENMFWYRQDPGLGLRLIYFSYDVKMKEKGDIPEGYSVSREKKERFSLILESASTNQTSMYLCASDGPRGVGQPQHFGDGTRLSIL.

V gene TRBV10-2 combines with J gene TRBJ2-7; a weak D match, TRBD2 (5 bases). V was clipped by 1 base and J by 3 bases, with 7 bases between them. This CDR3 is built from 13 residues. Germline V gene data show CDR1 as WSHSY and CDR2 as SAAADI. The CDR3 DNA reads as TGCGCCAGCAGTGAGTTTGCGGGCTACGAGCAGTACTTC. Encoded protein: CASSEFAGYEQYF.

Here the CDR3 reads CATSRDLSGEQFF. CDR3 bases: TGTGCCACCAGCAGAGATCTTAGCGGTGAGCAGTTCTTC. The rearrangement joins TRBV15 to TRBJ2-1; weak D call: TRBD2 (6 bases). This CDR3 comprises 13 residues. Deletions cut 0 bases from V and 9 bases from J, with 9 bases between. In germline, CDR1 is LNHNV, CDR2 YYDKDF (reference sequence).

Only one count was recorded for this clone. The chain employs TRBV3-1 (or the pseudogene TRBV3-2) and TRBJ2-1; 8 bases align to TRBD2. Germline V lookup: CDR1 LGHDT, CDR2 YNNKEL (reference sequence). The CDR3 totals 16 residues. J gave up 2 bases and V 1 base, and 4 bases lay outside the gene matches. CDR3 in DNA: TGTGCCAGCAGCCAAGTGTTAGCGGGACCCTACAATGAGCAGTTCTTC. Amino acid sequence: CASSQVLAGPYNEQFF.

V and J are TRBV27 and TRBJ2-6; D is possibly TRBD2 (6 bases). The CDR3 contains 15 residues. The germline V gene encodes CDR1 MNHEY and CDR2 SMNVEV (reference sequence). The ends were cut back, 3 bases at V and 2 bases at J, with 8 bases in the middle. The CDR3 bases are TGTGCCAGCAGTTTTTCGGGGGCTGGGGCCAACGTCCTGACTTTC. It encodes CASSFSGAGANVLTF.

A remark on this clone: The sample contains more than one DNA sequence encoding this CDR3. The CDR3 spells CASSIGGTGELFF. CDR3 sequence (DNA): TGTGCCAGTAGTATTGGGGGGACCGGGGAGCTGTTTTTT. The V and J genes are TRBV19 and TRBJ2-2, with a tentative D call TRBD2 (6 bases). This CDR3 has 13 residues. The germline CDR1 and CDR2 sequences are LNHDA and SQIVND (reference sequence). V was cut by 3 bases and J by 5 bases, with 7 bases left in between.

The chain has TRBV28 and TRBJ1-5, with TRBD1 matching over 10 bases. This CDR3 has 13 residues. J was trimmed by 7 bases and V by 6 bases; bases with no gene match: 3. Germline loops: CDR1 MDHEN, CDR2 SYDVKM. CDR3 sequence reads: CASRQTGGQPQHF. Here the CDR3 DNA reads TGTGCCAGCAGGCAGACAGGGGGCCAGCCCCAGCATTTT. Drawing the rest from reference TRBV28 and TRBJ1-5, the complete variable domain is DVKVTQSSRYLVKRTGEKVFLECVQDMDHENMFWYRQDPGLGLRLIYFSYDVKMKEKGDIPEGYSVSREKKERFSLILESASTNQTSMYLCASRQTGGQPQHFGDGTRLSIL.